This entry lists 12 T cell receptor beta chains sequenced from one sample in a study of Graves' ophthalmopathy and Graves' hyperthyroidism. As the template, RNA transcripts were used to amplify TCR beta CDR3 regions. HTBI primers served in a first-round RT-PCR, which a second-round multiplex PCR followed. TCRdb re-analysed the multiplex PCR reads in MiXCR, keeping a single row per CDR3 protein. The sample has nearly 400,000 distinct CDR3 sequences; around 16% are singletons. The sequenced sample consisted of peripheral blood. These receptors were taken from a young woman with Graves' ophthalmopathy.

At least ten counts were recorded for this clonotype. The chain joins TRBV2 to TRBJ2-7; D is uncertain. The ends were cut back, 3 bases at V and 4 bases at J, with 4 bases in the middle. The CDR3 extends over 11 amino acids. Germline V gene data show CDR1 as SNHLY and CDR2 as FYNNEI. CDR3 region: CASSEEYEQYF. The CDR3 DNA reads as TGTGCCAGCAGTGAGGAATACGAGCAGTACTTC.

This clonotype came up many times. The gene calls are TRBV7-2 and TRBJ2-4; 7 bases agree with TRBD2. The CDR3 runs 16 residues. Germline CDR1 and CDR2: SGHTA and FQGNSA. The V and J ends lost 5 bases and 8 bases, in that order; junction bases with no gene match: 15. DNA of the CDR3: TGTGCCAGCAGCCCCTGGGTCGGTCAGGGAGGGGACATTCAGTACTTC. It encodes CASSPWVGQGGDIQYF.

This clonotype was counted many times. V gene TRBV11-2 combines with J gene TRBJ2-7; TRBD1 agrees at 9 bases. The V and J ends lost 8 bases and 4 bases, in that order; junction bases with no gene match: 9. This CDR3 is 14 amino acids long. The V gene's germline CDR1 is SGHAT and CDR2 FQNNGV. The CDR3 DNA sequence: TGTGCCAGCTCTGTGGACAGGGGTGCGTACGAGCAGTACTTC. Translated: CASSVDRGAYEQYF.

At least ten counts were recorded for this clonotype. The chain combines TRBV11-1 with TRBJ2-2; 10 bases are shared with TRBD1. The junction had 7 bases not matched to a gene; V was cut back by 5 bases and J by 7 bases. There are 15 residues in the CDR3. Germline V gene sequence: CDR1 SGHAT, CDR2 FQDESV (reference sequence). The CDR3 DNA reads TGTGCCAGCAGCCGCGGACAGGGGGGGATCGGGGAGCTGTTTTTT. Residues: CASSRGQGGIGELFF.

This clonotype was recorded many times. In nucleotides, the CDR3 is TGTGCCAGCAGCCCCAGAGTAGCCTCCTACGAGCAGTACTTC. It specifies CASSPRVASYEQYF. This chain links TRBV6-5 with TRBJ2-7; D ambiguous. The CDR3 runs to 14 residues. The germline CDR1 and CDR2 sequences are MNHEY and SVGAGI. Trimming took 6 bases from V and 0 from J, leaving 12 bases between them.

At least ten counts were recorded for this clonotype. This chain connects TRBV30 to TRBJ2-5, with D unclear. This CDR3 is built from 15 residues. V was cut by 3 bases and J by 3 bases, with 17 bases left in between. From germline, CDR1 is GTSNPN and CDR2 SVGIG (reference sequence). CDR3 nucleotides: TGTGCCTGGAGGGGGAAACTGGACCCTAAAGAGACCCAGTACTTC. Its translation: CAWRGKLDPKETQYF.

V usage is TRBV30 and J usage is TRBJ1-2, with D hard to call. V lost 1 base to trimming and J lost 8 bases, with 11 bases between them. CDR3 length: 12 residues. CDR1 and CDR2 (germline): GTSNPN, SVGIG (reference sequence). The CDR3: CAWSDVAWGYTF. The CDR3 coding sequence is TGTGCCTGGAGTGACGTGGCATGGGGCTACACCTTC.

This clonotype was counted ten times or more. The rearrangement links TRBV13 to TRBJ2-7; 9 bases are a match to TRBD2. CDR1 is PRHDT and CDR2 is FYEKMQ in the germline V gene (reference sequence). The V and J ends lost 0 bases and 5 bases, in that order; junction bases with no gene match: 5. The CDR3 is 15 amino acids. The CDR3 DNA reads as TGTGCCAGCAGCTTAGGAGGAGCGGGAGGCGACGAGCAGTACTTC. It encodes CASSLGGAGGDEQYF.

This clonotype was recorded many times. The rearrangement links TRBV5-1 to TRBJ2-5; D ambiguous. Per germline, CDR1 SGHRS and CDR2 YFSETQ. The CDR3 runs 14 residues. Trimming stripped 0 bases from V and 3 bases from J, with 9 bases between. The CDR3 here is CASSLEASKETQYF. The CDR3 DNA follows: TGCGCCAGCAGCTTGGAGGCCTCGAAAGAGACCCAGTACTTC.

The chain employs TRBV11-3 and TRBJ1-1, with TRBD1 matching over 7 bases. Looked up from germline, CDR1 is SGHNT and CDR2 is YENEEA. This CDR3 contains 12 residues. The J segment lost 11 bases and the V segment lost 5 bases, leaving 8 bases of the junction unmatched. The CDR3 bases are TGTGCCAGCAGCCCTGGGAGGGGGCACGCTTTCTTT. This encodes CASSPGRGHAFF.

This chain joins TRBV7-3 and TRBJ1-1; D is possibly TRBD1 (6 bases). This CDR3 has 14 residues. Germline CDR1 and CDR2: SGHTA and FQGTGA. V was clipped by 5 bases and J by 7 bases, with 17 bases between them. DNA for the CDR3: TGTGCCAGCAGCGTTCGAACAGGGTCGAATGAAGCTTTCTTT. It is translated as CASSVRTGSNEAFF.

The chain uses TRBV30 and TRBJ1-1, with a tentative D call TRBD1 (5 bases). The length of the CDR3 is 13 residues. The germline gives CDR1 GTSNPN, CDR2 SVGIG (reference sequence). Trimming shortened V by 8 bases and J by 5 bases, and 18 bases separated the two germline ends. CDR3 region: CAGAENRRTEAFF. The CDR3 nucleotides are TGTGCCGGCGCGGAAAACAGGAGGACTGAAGCTTTCTTT.